The present entry profiles one T cell receptor beta chain with its context. The antigen is unknown. The sample is drawn from a study of OX40 agonist ivuxolimab in advanced cancers. Study-wide context: The patients received agonistic anti-OX40 (CD134) antibody ivuxolimab. Study-level results: Antigen specificity remained undetermined for the expanded peripheral T cells.

The CDR3 is 18 residues long. Per the germline V gene, CDR1 is KGHSH and CDR2 is LQKENI. V lost 1 base and J lost 2; bases outside the gene matches: 3. Using immunoSEQ multiplex PCR, the repertoire was profiled, and TCRdb retains in-frame clones only, with some absent. Of nearly 110,000 clones listed, roughly nine tenths are singletons. V and J are TRBV18 and TRBJ2-1, with 15 positions matching TRBD2. The receptor was derived from an adult with an advanced solid tumor such as melanoma, head and neck, liver or kidney cancer. The sample here was CD4+ or CD8+ T cells sorted from blood, taken in a trial of the OX40 agonist ivuxolimab. In nucleotides, the CDR3 is TGTGCCAGCTCACCACTATGGACTAGCGGGGGGGCCTACAATGAGCAGTTCTTC. It codes for CASSPLWTSGGAYNEQFF.